The 31 T cell receptor beta chains presented below share a single source sample, sequenced in a study of tumor-infiltrating lymphocytes in primary liver carcinoma. The template, roughly 0.45 ug total RNA, yielded TCR beta cDNA made with a constant-region primer. TCR beta libraries came from three nested multiplex PCR rounds using slightly modified ARM-PCR. The two initial PCR rounds, about 9 cycles each, used TRBV1-TRBV30 forward and C-beta reverse primers. Using its own MiXCR run on the multiplex PCR reads, TCRdb lists one record per CDR3 protein. Here the sample spans about 190,000 distinct CDR3 sequences, 85% being singletons. Between about 20 and 30 mg of unsorted bulk tissue served as the source from which RNA and DNA were co-extracted. The specimen sequenced was tumor tissue from primary liver carcinoma. The receptors derive from a man in his forties or fifties with primary liver carcinoma and hepatitis B virus infection.

A remark on this clonotype: The CDR3 end shows no conserved phenylalanine or tryptophan, and so a read error is likely. This rearrangement joins TRBV10-3 to TRBJ1-2; a possible D gene is TRBD1 (6 bases). V was cut by 0 bases and J by 3 bases, with 8 bases left in between. Germline V gene data show CDR1 as ENHRY and CDR2 as SYGVKD. The CDR3 covers 14 residues. CDR3 in DNA: TGTGCCATCAGTGAGTCGCCAGGGGACTATGGCTACACCATC. Translation gives CAISESPGDYGYTI.

This clonotype was seen just once. The germline gene is not matched at one end of the junction; a read error may be the cause. V gene TRBV11-1 combines with J gene TRBJ1-6; possibly TRBD1 for D (6 bases). The length of the CDR3 is 13 residues. The germline gives CDR1 SGHAT, CDR2 FQDESV (reference sequence). The CDR3 protein is CARGRTLVSPLHF. CDR3 nucleotides: TGCGCCAGGGGCCGGACACTGGTTTCACCCCTCCACTTT.

About this clonotype: A read error may produce the germline difference seen at one junction end. This chain connects TRBV6-1 to TRBJ1-2, with D tentatively TRBD1 (5 bases). The CDR3 has 13 residues. Germline-derived CDR1 and CDR2 are MNHNS and SASEGT. The CDR3 bases are TGTGCCAGCAGTGAAAATGGGGGATATGGCTTCATCTTC. Its protein is CASSENGGYGFIF.

The chain uses TRBV5-5 and TRBJ2-3; 7 bases are a match to TRBD2. This CDR3 is built from 16 residues. Per germline, CDR1 SGHKS and CDR2 YYEKEE (reference sequence). V shed 5 bases, J shed 7 bases, and the junction held 16 bases outside the gene matches. The CDR3 nucleotides read TGTGCCAGCAGGACCCTAAGAGGGAGGGGAACATATACGCAGTATTTT. The encoded protein is CASRTLRGRGTYTQYF.

Comment on this clonotype: Because the CDR3 is missing its conserved closing phenylalanine or tryptophan, this is likely a read error. The DNA is left out, because the CDR3 cannot be placed on it with certainty; the CDR3 is given as TCRdb lists it. The V gene is TRBV7-8, the J gene TRBJ2-7. The CDR3 is 13 amino acids in total, end residues counted. Per germline, CDR1 SGHVS and CDR2 FQNEAQ. The CDR3 loop reads CASSPTDSYEQYL.

This clonotype was found once. A much larger clone lies one base from this, so it may be a read error. The CDR3 protein is CASSIGQGDYSYTF. The DNA of the CDR3 is TGCGCCAGCAGCATTGGACAGGGGGACTATAGCTACACCTTC. The chain joins TRBV5-1 to TRBJ1-2, with 10 positions matching TRBD1. Germline CDR1 is SGHRS and CDR2 is YFSETQ. This CDR3 is built from 14 residues.

The J gene is TRBJ2-2, the V gene TRBV5-6; no definite D call. The germline V gene has CDR1 SGHDT and CDR2 YYEEEE. V lost 4 bases, J lost 9 bases, and 10 bases lay in between. This CDR3 contains 12 residues. The DNA of the CDR3 is TGTGCCAGCAGCAACACCGCTCGGGAGCTGTTTTTT. This translates into CASSNTARELFF.

V and J are TRBV29-1 and TRBJ2-1, with 11 bases that match TRBD2. The CDR3 sequence is 15 residues long. V dropped 7 bases and J dropped 4; count of bases not matched to a gene: 9. From germline, CDR1 is SQVTM and CDR2 ANQGSEA. The CDR3 sequence is CSGGLAGGLYNEQFF. The DNA for the CDR3 is TGCAGCGGTGGATTAGCGGGAGGGTTATACAATGAGCAGTTCTTC.

Of note for this clonotype: Since a much larger clone is just one base distant, this may be a read error. This chain joins TRBV5-1 and TRBJ2-1; TRBD2 agrees at 11 bases. CDR1 is SGHRS, CDR2 YFSETQ, per germline. This CDR3 is built from 15 residues. DNA for the CDR3: TGCACCAGCAGCTCGGGACTAGCGGCTTACAATGAGCAGTTCTTC. It is translated as CTSSSGLAAYNEQFF.

As for this clonotype: Compared with germline, one end of the junction differs, possibly owing to a read error. The CDR3 here is CGSSLQGPVVQYF. The DNA for the CDR3 is TGTGGCAGCAGTTTACAGGGGCCCGTGGTGCAGTACTTC. This chain uses TRBV28 with TRBJ2-7; TRBD1 aligns across 7 bases. The CDR3 sequence is 13 residues long. Looked up from germline, CDR1 is MDHEN and CDR2 is SYDVKM.

Of note for this clonotype: Germline is not matched at one junction end, which may reflect a read error. This rearrangement joins TRBV6-2 or TRBV6-3 to TRBJ2-5; D not resolved. Germline values: CDR1 MNHEY, CDR2 SVGEGT. CDR3 size: 12 residues. Here the CDR3 DNA reads TGTGCCAGCAGCAACGGCCATGAGACCCAGAACTTC. This sequence encodes CASSNGHETQNF.

As for this clonotype: At one end, the junction sequence differs from germline, possibly due to a read error. V gene TRBV5-5 combines with J gene TRBJ2-6; a weak D match, TRBD1 (5 bases). Germline CDR1 is SGHKS and CDR2 is YYEKEE (reference sequence). This CDR3 has 16 residues. This chain's CDR3 is CASSLGVYSGAYVLTF. The CDR3 coding sequence is TGTGCCAGCAGCTTGGGGGTGTACTCTGGGGCCTACGTCCTGACCTTC.

This clonotype has just a few counts. The genes are TRBV11-3 and TRBJ1-3, with D unclear. The germline gives CDR1 SGHNT, CDR2 YENEEA. This CDR3 is 10 amino acids long. The CDR3 protein is CVSSFSTIYF. The CDR3 bases are TGTGTCAGTAGCTTCTCCACCATATATTTT.

Notes on this clonotype: Its ends do not fully match the called genes, so a read error is possible. The CDR3 sequence: CSVQGAETEYF. As DNA, the CDR3 is TGTAGCGTCCAGGGGGCAGAGACCGAGTACTTC. The chain links TRBV29-1 to TRBJ2-5; TRBD1 agrees at 8 bases. This CDR3 comprises 11 residues. Per germline, CDR1 SQVTM and CDR2 ANQGSEA.

Remarks on this clonotype: Because the CDR3 is missing its conserved closing phenylalanine or tryptophan, this is likely a read error. The chain combines TRBV5-5 with TRBJ2-3; a possible D gene is TRBD1 (6 bases). The CDR3 spans 14 residues. Germline CDR1 reads SGHKS; CDR2 reads YYEKEE (reference sequence). In nucleotides, the CDR3 is TGCGCCACCAGCCAGGGACATAATCTCGATACGCAGTATTAT. This codes for CATSQGHNLDTQYY.

Concerning this clonotype itself: A much larger clone sits a single nucleotide away, making a read error possible. J is TRBJ2-1 and V is TRBV5-1, with 11 bases that match TRBD2. The CDR3 spans 16 residues. Germline V gene sequence: CDR1 SGHRS, CDR2 YFSETQ. The V and J ends lost 4 bases and 7 bases, in that order; junction bases with no gene match: 10. In nucleotides, the CDR3 is TGCGCCAGCAGCACGCTCGAACTAGCGGGAGCAAATGAGCAGTTCTTC. This encodes CASSTLELAGANEQFF.

Only a few counts were recorded for this clonotype. The junction shows a germline mismatch at one end, possibly a read error. V gene TRBV5-5 combines with J gene TRBJ2-7; D possibly matches TRBD1 or TRBD2 (5 bases each). Per the germline V gene, CDR1 is SGHKS and CDR2 is YYEKEE (reference sequence). This CDR3 region has 14 residues. Written as DNA, the CDR3 is TGTGCCAGCAGCTTGGAAGGGACCAACTACGAGAAGCACTTC. Translated: CASSLEGTNYEKHF.

This clonotype was counted at least ten times. CDR3 DNA sequence: TGCGCCAGCAGCCAACTAAGGACAGCAGGTTCTGGAAACACCATATATTTT. Its translation is CASSQLRTAGSGNTIYF. The gene calls are TRBV4-1 and TRBJ1-3; D may be TRBD1 (6 bases). Germline CDR1 reads MGHRA; CDR2 reads YSYEKL. The CDR3 length is 17 residues. Trimming stripped 2 bases from V and 1 base from J, with 15 bases between.

Regarding this clonotype: One end of the junction is discordant with germline, which a read error may explain. The CDR3 DNA reads as TGTGTCAGCACTCAGGGACAGTCCCAAGAGACCCAGTGCTTC. Its protein is CVSTQGQSQETQCF. The chain recombines TRBV12-3 or TRBV12-4 with TRBJ2-5, with TRBD1 matching 7 bases. The CDR3 totals 14 residues.

This sequence joins TRBV6-5 and TRBJ2-7; D gene uncertain. The CDR3 is 14 residues long. Germline V gene data show CDR1 as MNHEY and CDR2 as SVGAGI. Trimming cost V 8 bases and J 5 bases, with 19 bases left between them. Here the CDR3 DNA reads TGTGCCAGCGGTCTGAGCGTGAGCTTCGACGAGCAGTACTTC. Residues: CASGLSVSFDEQYF.

Details on this clonotype: Germline is not matched at one junction end, which may reflect a read error. The chain carries TRBV12-3 or TRBV12-4 and TRBJ1-5, with D perhaps matching TRBD1 (5 bases). This CDR3 contains 13 residues. CDR3 in amino acids: CATAWGGNQPQHF. CDR3 DNA sequence: TGCGCCACCGCATGGGGGGGAAATCAGCCCCAGCATTTT.

A remark on this clonotype: The CDR3 does not end in the conserved phenylalanine or tryptophan, so this is likely a read error. No DNA is shown, since the ends of the CDR3 on it are uncertain; the CDR3 is the one TCRdb lists. The chain employs TRBV5-1 and TRBJ1-2; the D call of TRBD1 is as the table states it, not checked on the DNA. Termini included, the CDR3 measures 13 amino acids. CDR1 and CDR2 (germline): SGHRS, YFSETQ. The CDR3 region is CASSDRVDYGCTL.

As regards this clonotype: The missing conserved phenylalanine or tryptophan at the end of this CDR3 makes a read error likely. The chain couples TRBV11-1 to TRBJ2-5, with 10 positions matching TRBD1. The DNA end lines up better with TRBJ2-1; the J call may be wrong. Germline V CDR1 and CDR2: SGHAT, FQDESV (reference sequence). This CDR3 comprises 16 residues. This chain's CDR3 is CASSQGQGVIQKTQFI. The CDR3 nucleotides read TGTGCCAGCAGCCAAGGACAGGGGGTAATTCAAAAGACCCAGTTCATC.

In the case of this clonotype: A junction boundary mismatches the germline segment, possibly from a read error. The chain recombines TRBV18 with TRBJ2-1; no reliable D call. The CDR3 sequence is 11 residues long. Germline CDR1 reads KGHSH; CDR2 reads LQKENI. The CDR3 sequence is CASSAVDEEFF. As DNA, the CDR3 is TGTGCCAGCTCGGCCGTGGATGAGGAGTTCTTC.

The sample holds a few counts of this clonotype. Compared with germline, one end of the junction differs, possibly owing to a read error. The chain uses TRBV11-1 and TRBJ2-3; D tentatively fits TRBD1 or TRBD2 (5 bases each). Per germline, CDR1 SGHAT and CDR2 FQDESV (reference sequence). The CDR3 contains 19 residues. The DNA for the CDR3 is TGTGCCAGCAGTTCTGGGGGAAGCTCTGTTGGAACCCGCACAGATACACAGTATTTT. Protein product: CASSSGGSSVGTRTDTQYF. Using reference TRBV11-1 and TRBJ2-3 for the parts outside the CDR3, the full variable domain is EAEVAQSPRYKITEKSQAVAFWCDPISGHATLYWYRQILGQGPELLVQFQDESVVDDSQLPKDRFSAERLKGVDSTLKIQPAELGDSAMYLCASSSGGSSVGTRTDTQYFGPGTRLTVL.

This clonotype has at least ten counts. This sequence joins TRBV6-1 and TRBJ2-5; D uncertain. V was pared by 2 bases and J by 5 bases, with 12 bases between. The V gene's germline CDR1 is MNHNS and CDR2 SASEGT. The CDR3 loop spans 14 amino acids. DNA for the CDR3: TGTGCCAGCAGTGAACCCCGGAGTCGGGAGACCCAGTACTTC. It translates to CASSEPRSRETQYF.

As to this clonotype: At one end, the junction sequence differs from germline, possibly due to a read error. This chain connects TRBV5-1 to TRBJ2-3; either TRBD1 or TRBD2 may fit D (5 bases each). Germline lookup yields CDR1 SGHRS and CDR2 YFSETQ. CDR3 length equals 15 residues. As DNA, the CDR3 is TGCGCCAGAAGCTCCGCTGGGAGCTGGACATATACGCAGTATTTT. Its translation: CARSSAGSWTYTQYF.

A word on this clonotype: Likely a read error: the CDR3 ends without its conserved phenylalanine or tryptophan. The rearrangement joins TRBV12-3 or TRBV12-4 to TRBJ2-1, with D possibly matching TRBD2 (6 bases). The CDR3 length is 12 residues. The ends were cut back, 6 bases at V and 7 bases at J, with 10 bases in the middle. CDR3 DNA sequence: TGTGCCAGCAGCATAAGCGGGAATGAGCAGTTCCTC. Amino acid sequence: CASSISGNEQFL.

The chain links TRBV12-3 or TRBV12-4 to TRBJ2-3, with D perhaps given as TRBD1 or TRBD2 (5 bases each). The CDR3 length is 16 residues. V lost 1 base and J 6 bases, leaving 17 bases between the germline ends. CDR3 residues: CASSLGLGTSDDTQYF. The CDR3, as DNA: TGTGCCAGCAGTTTAGGGCTTGGGACCAGCGATGATACGCAGTATTTT.

This clonotype appeared a single time. A read error may account for a junction end that differs from germline. V usage is TRBV29-1 and J usage is TRBJ1-2, with unresolved D. The CDR3 loop spans 10 amino acids. Per the germline V gene, CDR1 is SQVTM and CDR2 is ANQGSEA. The CDR3 nucleotides read TGCAGTGTTGAGCACTATGGCTACACCTTC. Its protein product is CSVEHYGYTF.

With regard to this clonotype: A read error may account for a junction end that differs from germline. The chain carries TRBV10-3 and TRBJ2-1; D not certain. This CDR3 has 14 amino acids. Germline V gene lookup returns CDR1 ENHRY and CDR2 SYGVKD. This CDR3 reads CPISESTRNHEQFF. CDR3 bases: TGTCCCATCAGTGAGTCCACCAGAAATCATGAGCAGTTCTTC.